One and the same sample provided the 11 T cell receptor beta chains below, sequenced in a study of blood T cell repertoires in COVID-19. TCRdb's copy holds only in-frame clones and misses some; the assay was immunoSEQ multiplex PCR. The sample includes roughly 310,000 clones, around 87% of them seen just once. The specimen was peripheral blood. These receptors came from a woman aged 45 to 65 with active or convalescent COVID-19.

The rearrangement links TRBV6-5 to TRBJ1-2; the D is unclear. Germline V gene data show CDR1 as MNHEY and CDR2 as SVGAGI. Trimming cost V 5 bases and J 0 bases, with 7 bases left between them. CDR3 length: 13 residues. CDR3 amino acids: CASSQRTNYGYTF. CDR3 nucleotide sequence: TGTGCCAGCAGTCAGCGGACTAACTATGGCTACACCTTC.

To note about this clone: One end of the junction is discordant with germline, which a read error may explain. This chain joins TRBV4-1 and TRBJ1-2, with D uncertain. CDR3 length: 12 residues. Germline V gene sequence: CDR1 MGHRA, CDR2 YSYEKL. As DNA, the CDR3 is TGCGCCAGCAGCCAAGATAGATCAGGCTTCCACTTC. This gives the protein CASSQDRSGFHF.

CDR3 nucleotide sequence: TGTGCCAGCAGCTTGGGTAGCGGGGGGGCCTCAGGGGAGCTGTTTTTT. Residues: CASSLGSGGASGELFF. The chain is built from TRBV7-2 and TRBJ2-2, with 11 nucleotides matching TRBD2. The CDR3 loop spans 16 amino acids. The V gene end was trimmed by 3 bases and the J gene end by 8 bases; junction bases not matched to a gene: 8. Per the germline V gene, CDR1 is SGHTA and CDR2 is FQGNSA. Full variable domain (missing parts from reference TRBV7-2 and TRBJ2-2): GAGVSQSPSNKVTEKGKDVELRCDPISGHTALYWYRQSLGQGLEFLIYFQGNSAPDKSGLPSDRFSAERTGGSVSTLTIQRTQQEDSAVYLCASSLGSGGASGELFFGEGSRLTVL.

The chain links TRBV5-1 to TRBJ2-6; 7 positions match TRBD2. The CDR3 loop spans 15 amino acids. Germline V gene lookup returns CDR1 SGHRS and CDR2 YFSETQ. The V gene end was trimmed by 4 bases and the J gene end by 0 bases; junction bases not matched to a gene: 1. CDR3 protein: CASSPGGSGANVLTF. The CDR3 DNA is TGCGCCAGCAGCCCGGGGGGCTCTGGGGCCAACGTCCTGACTTTC.

The chain uses TRBV11-2 and TRBJ2-7, with TRBD1 matching over 8 bases. V dropped 5 bases and J dropped 1; count of bases not matched to a gene: 7. This CDR3 region has 15 residues. Germline assignment: CDR1 SGHAT and CDR2 FQNNGV. The CDR3 reads CASSGTGTGSYEQYF. CDR3 bases: TGTGCCAGCAGCGGCACCGGGACAGGTTCCTACGAGCAGTACTTC.

The CDR3 spells CASSQDSAYGYTF. Here the CDR3 DNA reads TGTGCCAGCAGCCAGGACAGTGCCTATGGCTACACCTTC. The chain is built from TRBV14 and TRBJ1-2, with D possibly TRBD1 on 6 matching bases. Trimming stripped 3 bases from V and 4 bases from J, with 9 bases between. In germline, CDR1 is SGHDN, CDR2 FVKESK. This CDR3 has 13 amino acids.

The chain links TRBV4-3 to TRBJ1-1; 10 nucleotides line up with TRBD1. Germline V gene sequence: CDR1 LGHNA, CDR2 YSLEER. The CDR3 covers 16 residues. With V trimmed by 1 base and J by 5 bases, 7 bases remained unmatched. The CDR3 region is CASSQVLTGGGTEAFF. The CDR3, as DNA: TGCGCCAGCAGCCAAGTCCTGACAGGGGGCGGTACTGAAGCTTTCTTT.

The rearrangement uses TRBV13 and TRBJ2-7, with 13 bases aligning to TRBD2. Trimming took 0 bases from V and 4 from J; bases not matched to a gene: 9. Per germline, CDR1 PRHDT and CDR2 FYEKMQ (reference sequence). The CDR3 sequence is 18 residues long. CDR3 region: CASSLGLSTSGRQYEQYF. CDR3 DNA sequence: TGTGCCAGCAGCTTAGGCCTATCGACTAGCGGGAGGCAGTACGAGCAGTACTTC.

The CDR3 DNA follows: TGTGCCACCAGTGACCTAAAAGAGCCCTTGCTAACCTACGAGCAGTACTTC. It codes for CATSDLKEPLLTYEQYF. V usage is TRBV24-1 and J usage is TRBJ2-7, with no clear D. The CDR3 is 17 residues long. The germline V gene encodes CDR1 KGHDR and CDR2 SFDVKD. Trimming left V 4 bases short and J 2 bases short, with 20 bases between.

This clone was detected ten times or more. The gene calls are TRBV24-1 and TRBJ2-1, with 7 bases fitting TRBD2. CDR1 and CDR2 from the germline V gene are KGHDR and SFDVKD. Trimming at V came to 9 bases and at J to 8 bases, leaving 6 bases not matched to a gene. The CDR3 loop spans 12 amino acids. The CDR3 coding sequence is TGTGCCACCGCCCGACTAGCAGATGAGCAGTTCTTC. Translated: CATARLADEQFF.

This chain connects TRBV10-3 to TRBJ1-3; a possible D gene is TRBD1 (5 bases). The CDR3 is made up of 14 amino acids. Trimming removed 6 bases from V and 0 bases from J, with 9 bases in between. Per germline, CDR1 ENHRY and CDR2 SYGVKD. In DNA, the CDR3 is TGTGCCATCAGGACACAGGTCTCTGGAAACACCATATATTTT. It encodes CAIRTQVSGNTIYF.